This T cell receptor beta chain was sequenced for a study of graft-versus-host responses after intestinal transplantation (dated by TCRdb to the early 2020s). Regarding the study in general: The transplants that recipients received were multivisceral, liver-intestinal, or isolated intestinal. Rather than going through the commercial service, samples from a few later patients were sequenced in-house on an Illumina MiSeq and processed with MiXCR. Alloreactive clones were identified by sequencing pre-transplant mixed lymphocyte reaction products and comparing them with unstimulated pre-transplant donor and recipient T cells. A peak of at least 4% donor T cells among recipient peripheral blood mononuclear cells was the definition used for donor T cell macrochimerism. Every recipient was given anti-thymocyte globulin induction, then maintenance tacrolimus and steroids for approximately 3 years. The cohort enrolled about two dozen intestinal transplant recipients, one of whom was a retransplant, and 3 patients without pretransplant specimens were excluded. Graft-versus-host and host-versus-graft alloreactive T cell clones were tracked in the graft, circulation and bone marrow after intestinal transplantation using bulk TCR-beta CDR3 sequencing. The full study reports these points: Conclusions were limited by the relatively low number and heterogeneity of intestinal transplant patients. In the allografts of patients with donor T cell macrochimerism, GvH to HvG T cell clonal ratios were high. GvH clones were found in recipient bone marrow, and some of the GvH clones appeared earlier in ileal mucosa or blood, which is consistent with an intestinal mucosal origin. Early after transplant, peak levels of circulating GvH clones were found to be associated with declines in HvG clones.

The library was generated by the immunoSEQ multiplex PCR assay. For most patients, genomic DNA was isolated using the Qiagen DNeasy Blood and Tissue Kit and was shipped frozen to Adaptive Biotechnologies for TCR sequencing. For most patients, high-throughput TCR-beta CDR3 sequencing of genomic DNA was performed by Adaptive Biotechnologies. Per the source publication's procedure: TCR sequencing data for 18 patients were retrieved from Adaptive's ImmunoSEQ software; a few other patients were processed with MiXCR and VDJtools. To correct CD4 versus CD8 sorting errors, sequences present in both subsets at a frequency ratio below 5:1 were removed. CDR3 nucleotide sequences shared between donor and recipient were removed because their origin could not be assigned. To be classed as alloreactive, a clone needed at least 2-fold expansion over unstimulated cells and a minimum CFSE-low frequency of 0.002% (template counts) or 0.001% (read counts). Clones were considered mappable if detected in sequenced pre-transplant spleen, lymph node, or MLR CFSE-low populations of the donor or recipient. The cumulative frequency of alloreactive clones was calculated as a percentage of all sequences, weighted by copy number. TCRdb re-hosts the immuneACCESS table, in-frame sequences only. Its copies lack some clones; in the studies checked, an unresolved V gene accounts for under half of them, and the cause for the rest is not known. The DNA was the basis for D and trimming; V, J and clone size are from that table. This sample is represented by about 7,000 clones; roughly 28% of them were singletons. The ten largest clones add up to approximately 6% of the sample.

V trim: 6 bases; J trim: 6 bases; unmatched bases: 10. The CDR3 sequence holds 14 residues, the cysteine and phenylalanine included. Only the CDR3 DNA stays, 42 bases, in frame from base 1. The germline V gene sets CDR1 to SGHVS and CDR2 to FNYEAQ. The time point label, as the study defines it: cells obtained before transplantation from donor or recipient. In mixed lymphocyte reactions, approximately 200,000 CFSE-labeled pre-transplant responders were plated with approximately 200,000 irradiated violet-dye-labeled stimulators and cultured for less than seven days. Proliferating CD3+CD4+CFSE-low and CD3+CD8+CFSE-low responder cells were FACS-sorted on a BD Influx sorter after the mixed lymphocyte reaction. This clone was seen more than once but under ten times. Base qualities are missing; no much larger clone stands one base away.

The input for sequencing was alloreactive CD8+ T cells from a mixed lymphocyte reaction culture, taken before transplantation. Sample cell subset or site, as interpreted from the label and publication: CFSE-low proliferating T cells sorted from roughly six-day pre-transplant mixed lymphocyte reaction (GvH or HvG direction). The rearrangement combines TRBV7-6 with TRBJ2-7, and TRBD1 matches 8 of the central bases. The TCR comes from a human patient who was an organ donor for intestinal transplantation. DNA sequence: TGTGCCAGCAGTTACTCACAGGGGGGTGGCGAGCAGTACTTC. Translated, this gives CASSYSQGGGEQYF.